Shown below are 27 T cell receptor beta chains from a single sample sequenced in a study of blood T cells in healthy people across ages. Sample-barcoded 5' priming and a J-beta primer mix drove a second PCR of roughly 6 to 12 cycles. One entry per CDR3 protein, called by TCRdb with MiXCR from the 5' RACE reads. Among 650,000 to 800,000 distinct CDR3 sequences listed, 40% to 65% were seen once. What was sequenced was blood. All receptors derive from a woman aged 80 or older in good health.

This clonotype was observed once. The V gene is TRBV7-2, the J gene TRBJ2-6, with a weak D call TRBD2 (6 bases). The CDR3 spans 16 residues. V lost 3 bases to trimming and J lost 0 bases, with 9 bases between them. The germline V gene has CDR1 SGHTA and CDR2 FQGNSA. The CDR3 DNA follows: TGTGCCAGCAGCTTCAACGGGGGCTCTGGGGCCAACGTCCTGACTTTC. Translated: CASSFNGGSGANVLTF.

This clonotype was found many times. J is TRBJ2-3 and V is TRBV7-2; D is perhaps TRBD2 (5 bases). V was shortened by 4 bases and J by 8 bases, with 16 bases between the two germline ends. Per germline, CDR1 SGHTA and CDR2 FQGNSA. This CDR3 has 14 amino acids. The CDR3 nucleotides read TGTGCCAGCAGCTCCGCGGGCTCCTCTGGTACGCAGTATTTT. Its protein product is CASSSAGSSGTQYF.

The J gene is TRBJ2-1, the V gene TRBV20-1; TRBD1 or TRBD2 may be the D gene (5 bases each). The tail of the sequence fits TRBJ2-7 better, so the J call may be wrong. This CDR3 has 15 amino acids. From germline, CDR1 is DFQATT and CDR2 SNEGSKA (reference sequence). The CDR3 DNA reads TGCAGTGCTAGAGATGGGGGTAGCGCCCACAATGAGCAGTACTTC. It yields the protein CSARDGGSAHNEQYF.

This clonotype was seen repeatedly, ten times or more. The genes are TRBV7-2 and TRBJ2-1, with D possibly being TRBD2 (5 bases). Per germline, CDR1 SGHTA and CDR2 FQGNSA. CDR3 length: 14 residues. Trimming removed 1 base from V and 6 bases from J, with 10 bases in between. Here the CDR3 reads CASSLESGINEQFF. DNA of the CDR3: TGTGCCAGCAGCTTAGAGTCCGGGATCAATGAGCAGTTCTTC.

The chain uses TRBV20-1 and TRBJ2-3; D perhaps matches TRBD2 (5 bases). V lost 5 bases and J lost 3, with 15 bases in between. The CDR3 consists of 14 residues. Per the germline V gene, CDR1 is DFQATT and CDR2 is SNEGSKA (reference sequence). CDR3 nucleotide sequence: TGCAGTGCTCCTGGACTTTTCAGTACAGATACGCAGTATTTT. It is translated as CSAPGLFSTDTQYF.

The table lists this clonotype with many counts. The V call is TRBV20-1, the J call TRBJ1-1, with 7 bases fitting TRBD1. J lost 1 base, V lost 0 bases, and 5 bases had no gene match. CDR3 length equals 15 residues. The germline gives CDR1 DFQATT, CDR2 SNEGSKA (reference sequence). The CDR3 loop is CSARDLTGSNTEAFF. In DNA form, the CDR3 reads TGCAGTGCTAGAGACCTGACAGGGTCGAACACTGAAGCTTTCTTT.

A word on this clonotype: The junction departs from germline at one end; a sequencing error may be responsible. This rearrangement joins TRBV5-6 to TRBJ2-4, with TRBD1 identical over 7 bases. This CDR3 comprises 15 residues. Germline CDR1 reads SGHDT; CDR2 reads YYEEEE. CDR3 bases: TGTGCCAGCAGCTTCCTGGGACAGACGGCCTGCGAGCAGTGCTTC. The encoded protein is CASSFLGQTACEQCF.

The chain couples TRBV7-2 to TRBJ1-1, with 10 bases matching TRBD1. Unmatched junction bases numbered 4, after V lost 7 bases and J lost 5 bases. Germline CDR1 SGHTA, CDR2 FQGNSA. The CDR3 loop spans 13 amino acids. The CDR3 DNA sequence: TGTGCCAGCACCAGGGGACAGGGGACTGAAGCTTTCTTT. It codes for CASTRGQGTEAFF.

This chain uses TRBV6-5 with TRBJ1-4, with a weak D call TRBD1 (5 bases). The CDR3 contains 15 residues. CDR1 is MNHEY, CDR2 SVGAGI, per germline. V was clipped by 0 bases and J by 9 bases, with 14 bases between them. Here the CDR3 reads CASSYSPGAGKKLFF. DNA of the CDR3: TGTGCCAGCAGTTACTCCCCCGGGGCGGGGAAAAAACTGTTTTTT.

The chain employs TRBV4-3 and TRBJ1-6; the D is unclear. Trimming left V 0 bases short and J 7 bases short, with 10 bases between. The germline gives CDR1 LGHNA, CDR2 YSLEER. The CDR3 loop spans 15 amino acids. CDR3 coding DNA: TGCGCCAGCAGCCAAGAACCTCTGCGGAATTCACCCCTCCACTTT. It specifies CASSQEPLRNSPLHF.

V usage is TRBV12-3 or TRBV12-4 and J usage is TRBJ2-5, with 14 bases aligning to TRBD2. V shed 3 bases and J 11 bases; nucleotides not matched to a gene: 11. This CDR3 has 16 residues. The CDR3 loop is CASSFSTSGRVNEQYF. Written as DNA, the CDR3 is TGTGCCAGCAGTTTCTCGACTAGCGGGAGGGTCAATGAGCAGTACTTC.

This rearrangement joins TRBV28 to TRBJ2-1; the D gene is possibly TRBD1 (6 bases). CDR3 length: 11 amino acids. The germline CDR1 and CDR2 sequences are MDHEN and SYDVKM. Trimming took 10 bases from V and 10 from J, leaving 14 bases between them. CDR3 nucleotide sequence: TGTGCCACGGATTCCGGGACAGAGCAGTTCTTC. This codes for CATDSGTEQFF.

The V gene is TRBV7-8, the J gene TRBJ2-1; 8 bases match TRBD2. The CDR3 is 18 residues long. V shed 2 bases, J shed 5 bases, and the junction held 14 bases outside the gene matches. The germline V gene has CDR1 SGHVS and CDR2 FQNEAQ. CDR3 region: CASSLRARGAGENNEQFF. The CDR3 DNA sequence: TGTGCCAGCAGCTTAAGGGCCCGGGGAGCGGGGGAGAACAATGAGCAGTTCTTC.

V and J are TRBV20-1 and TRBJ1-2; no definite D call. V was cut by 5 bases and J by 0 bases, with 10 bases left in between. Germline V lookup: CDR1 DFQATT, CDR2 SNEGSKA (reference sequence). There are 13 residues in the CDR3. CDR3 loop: CSASGGPNYGYTF. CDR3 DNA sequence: TGCAGTGCTTCCGGCGGGCCTAACTATGGCTACACCTTC.

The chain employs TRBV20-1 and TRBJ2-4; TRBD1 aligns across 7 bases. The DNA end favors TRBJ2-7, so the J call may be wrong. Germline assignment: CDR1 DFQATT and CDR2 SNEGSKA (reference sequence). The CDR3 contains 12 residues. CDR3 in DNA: TGCAGTGCTCTGGGACAGCCCCCCGAGCAGTACTTC. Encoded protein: CSALGQPPEQYF.

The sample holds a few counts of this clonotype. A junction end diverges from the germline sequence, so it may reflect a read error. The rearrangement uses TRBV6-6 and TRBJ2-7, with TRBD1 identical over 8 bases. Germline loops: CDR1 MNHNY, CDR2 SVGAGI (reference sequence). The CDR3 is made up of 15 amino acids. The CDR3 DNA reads TGTGCTAGCAGCCCAAGACAGGGGTCAGCCTACGAGCAGTACTTC. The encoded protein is CASSPRQGSAYEQYF.

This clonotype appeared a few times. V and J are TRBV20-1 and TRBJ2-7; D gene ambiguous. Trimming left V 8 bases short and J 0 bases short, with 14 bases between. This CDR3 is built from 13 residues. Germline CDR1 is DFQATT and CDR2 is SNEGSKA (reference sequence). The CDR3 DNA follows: TGCAGTCCCAAACTACAGAGCTCCTACGAGCAGTACTTC. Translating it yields CSPKLQSSYEQYF.

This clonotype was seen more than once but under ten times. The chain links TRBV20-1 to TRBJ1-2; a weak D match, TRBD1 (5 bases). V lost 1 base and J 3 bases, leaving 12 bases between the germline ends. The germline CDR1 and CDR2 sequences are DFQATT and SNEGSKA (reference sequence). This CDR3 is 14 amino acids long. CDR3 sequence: CSARVAGGDYGYTF. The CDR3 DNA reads TGCAGTGCTAGAGTTGCGGGGGGAGACTATGGCTACACCTTC.

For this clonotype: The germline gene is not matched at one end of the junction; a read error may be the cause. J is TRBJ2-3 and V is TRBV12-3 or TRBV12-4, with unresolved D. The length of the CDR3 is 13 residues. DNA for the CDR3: TGTGCCAGCAGTAGAGTAGGCACAGATATGCAGTATTTT. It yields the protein CASSRVGTDMQYF.

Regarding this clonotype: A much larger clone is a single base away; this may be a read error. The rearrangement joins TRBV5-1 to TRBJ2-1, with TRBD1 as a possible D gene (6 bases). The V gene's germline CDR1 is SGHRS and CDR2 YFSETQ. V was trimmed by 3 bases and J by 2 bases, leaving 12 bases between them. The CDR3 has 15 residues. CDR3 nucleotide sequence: TGCGCCAGCAGCTCGACGGGACAACCCTACAATGAGCAGTTCTTC. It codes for CASSSTGQPYNEQFF.

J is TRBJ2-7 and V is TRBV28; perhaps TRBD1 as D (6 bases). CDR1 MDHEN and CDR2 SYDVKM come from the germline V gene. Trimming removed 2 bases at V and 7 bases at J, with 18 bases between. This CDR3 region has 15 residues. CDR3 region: CASSLPARGGGEQYF. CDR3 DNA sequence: TGTGCCAGCAGTTTACCTGCCAGGGGTGGGGGAGAGCAGTACTTC.

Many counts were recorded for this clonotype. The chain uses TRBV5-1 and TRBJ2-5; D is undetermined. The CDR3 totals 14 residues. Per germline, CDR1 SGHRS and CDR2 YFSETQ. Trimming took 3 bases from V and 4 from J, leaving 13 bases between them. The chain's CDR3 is CASSSGTVVETQYF. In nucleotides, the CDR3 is TGCGCCAGCAGCTCGGGCACGGTGGTAGAGACCCAGTACTTC.

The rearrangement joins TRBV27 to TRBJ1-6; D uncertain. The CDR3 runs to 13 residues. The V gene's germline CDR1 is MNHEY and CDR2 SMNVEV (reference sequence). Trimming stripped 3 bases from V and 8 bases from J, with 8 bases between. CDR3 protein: CASSFLSYSPLHF. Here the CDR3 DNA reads TGTGCCAGCAGTTTTCTCTCTTATTCACCCCTCCACTTT.

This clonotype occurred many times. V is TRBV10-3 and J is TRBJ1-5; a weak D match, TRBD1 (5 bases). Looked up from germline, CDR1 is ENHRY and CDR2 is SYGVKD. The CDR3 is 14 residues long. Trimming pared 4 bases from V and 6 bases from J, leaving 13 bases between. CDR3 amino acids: CAISGGQGFQPQHF. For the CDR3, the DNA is TGTGCCATCAGTGGTGGGCAGGGCTTTCAGCCCCAGCATTTT.

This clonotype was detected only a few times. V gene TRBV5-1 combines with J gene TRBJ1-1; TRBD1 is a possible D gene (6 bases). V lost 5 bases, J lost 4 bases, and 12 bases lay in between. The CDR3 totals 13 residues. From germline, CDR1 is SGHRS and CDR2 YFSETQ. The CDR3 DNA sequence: TGCGCCAGCAGAATGGCAGGGGCCACTGAAGCTTTCTTT. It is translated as CASRMAGATEAFF.

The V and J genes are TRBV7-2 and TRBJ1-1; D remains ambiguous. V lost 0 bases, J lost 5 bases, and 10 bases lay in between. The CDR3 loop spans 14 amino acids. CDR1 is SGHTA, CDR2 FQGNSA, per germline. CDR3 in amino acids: CASSLAVGRTEAFF. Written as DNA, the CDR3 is TGTGCCAGCAGCTTAGCGGTCGGGCGGACTGAAGCTTTCTTT.

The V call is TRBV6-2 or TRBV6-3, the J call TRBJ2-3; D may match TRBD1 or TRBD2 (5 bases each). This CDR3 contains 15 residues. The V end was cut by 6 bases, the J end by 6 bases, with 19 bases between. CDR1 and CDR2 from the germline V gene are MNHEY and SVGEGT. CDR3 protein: CASSNVGATSDTQYF. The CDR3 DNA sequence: TGTGCCAGCAGCAACGTCGGGGCCACGTCGGATACGCAGTATTTT.